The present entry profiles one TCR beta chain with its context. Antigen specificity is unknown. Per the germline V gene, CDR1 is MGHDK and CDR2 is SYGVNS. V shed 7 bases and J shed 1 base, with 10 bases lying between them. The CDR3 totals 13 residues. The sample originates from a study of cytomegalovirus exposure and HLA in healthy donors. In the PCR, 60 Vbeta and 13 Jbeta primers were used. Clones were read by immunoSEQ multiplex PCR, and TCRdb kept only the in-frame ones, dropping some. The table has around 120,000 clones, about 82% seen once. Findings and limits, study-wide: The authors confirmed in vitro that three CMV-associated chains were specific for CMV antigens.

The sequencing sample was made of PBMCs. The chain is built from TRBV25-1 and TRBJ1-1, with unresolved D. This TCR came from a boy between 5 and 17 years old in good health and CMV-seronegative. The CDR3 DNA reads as TGTGCCAGCAAACATCAGGAGAACACTGAAGCTTTCTTT. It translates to CASKHQENTEAFF.